This entry describes one TCR beta chain. No antigen is known for it. No much larger clonotype is one base removed from it; base qualities were not supplied. The sample is drawn from a study of blood T cell repertoires in COVID-19 (dated by TCRdb to 2018 to 2020). General notes on the study: Samples from collaborators originated in the United States, Italy and Spain and spanned both the acute and convalescent phases of COVID-19. The material from the prospective study consisted of cDNA or gDNA derived from T cells, B-cell-depleted T cells, or PBMCs. Samples came from the ongoing ImmuneRACE study (first 160 participants) plus 1,254 subjects from 6 global collaborators. The repertoires were released in a freely available public database meant as a resource for research on the immune response to SARS-CoV-2. The sample metadata nearly always contained a de-identified subject ID, COVID-19 status, age in years and sex. Where available, HLA class I and class II types were obtained from metadata supplied by the sample provider rather than from assay-based typing. Subjects who had been exposed to COVID-19, were actively infected with it, or had recovered from it provided the deeply sampled blood TCRbeta repertoires that made up the dataset. The full study reports these points: Clinical and demographic metadata were provided uncurated, with the amount varying by source and participant.

The immunoSEQ Assay, a bias-controlled multiplex PCR, was used to amplify TCRbeta CDR3 regions from genomic DNA. Per the source publication's procedure: Within the assay, amplification of reference gene primers was used to estimate how many nucleated cells each sample contained. Sequence reads were collapsed and filtered to measure the absolute abundance of every unique TCRbeta CDR3 rearrangement. Productive Simpson clonality was computed per sample as the square root of Simpson's diversity index over productive rearrangements. TCRdb carries this immuneACCESS record with in-frame sequences only. Its versions omit some clonotypes, under half of them owing to an unresolved V gene in the studies checked, with the rest unexplained. Clone size and V and J calls were adopted from that table, with D and trimming inferred from the DNA. The sample table records roughly 200,000 clones; 65% to 85% of these occur just once. The top ten clones comprise about 4.5% of the sample.

Trimming at the junction amounts to 5 bases on V and 5 bases on J, and the germline ends lie 9 bases apart. CDR1 and CDR2, per the germline V gene (reference sequence), are SGHAT and FQDESV. The CDR3 runs 12 residues from the cysteine to the phenylalanine. Only the CDR3 DNA stays, 36 bases, in frame from base 1. The collaborating institutions used their own protocols to collect whole blood in K2EDTA tubes. For TCRbeta analysis, collaborators shipped samples as frozen whole blood, isolated PBMCs, or DNA extracted from either of those sample types. This TCR was sampled from a man over 45 with active or convalescent COVID-19. The sequencing sample was made of peripheral blood. The rearranged segments are TRBV11-1 and TRBJ2-5, with the identity of the D gene unclear. CDR3 reads: CASSPPQETQYF. The DNA sequence is TGTGCCAGCAGCCCGCCCCAGGAGACCCAGTACTTC.